These 27 T cell receptor beta chains came from one sample sequenced in a study of a mutant IDH1 vaccine in newly diagnosed glioma. No antigen is known for these receptors. Repertoires were generated with immunoSEQ multiplex PCR, while TCRdb's copy carries only in-frame clones and drops some. The sample shows tens of thousands of clones, more than 65% of them seen only once. Time point denoted: week 35, safety follow-up. Doses consisted of 300 ug of mutant IDH1 20-mer peptide each, paired with topical imiquimod. This specimen was PBMCs, taken from a glioma patient whose treatment included an IDH1 peptide vaccine. These receptors all come from a man over 45 with glioma.

The chain has TRBV10-3 and TRBJ2-2, with 7 bases fitting TRBD1. The V gene's germline CDR1 is ENHRY and CDR2 SYGVKD. The V segment lost 2 bases and the J segment 0 bases; nucleotides outside the gene matches: 9. The CDR3 length is 18 residues. The DNA of the CDR3 is TGTGCCATCAGTGAGAACCGAGGGACAGCAACGAACACCGGGGAGCTGTTTTTT. It specifies CAISENRGTATNTGELFF.

The chain uses TRBV4-3 and TRBJ1-1, with D perhaps matching TRBD1 (5 bases). The CDR3 loop spans 15 amino acids. The V end lost 0 bases, the J end lost 7 bases, and 15 bases lay between the germline ends. Germline V gives CDR1 LGHNA, CDR2 YSLEER. CDR3 bases: TGCGCCAGCAGCCAAGAACTGGGAGGGGCTGGTGAAGCTTTCTTT. It specifies CASSQELGGAGEAFF.

The CDR3, as DNA: TGCGCCAGCAGTGGCCGTGTCTCGGGTTTTTCACCCCTCCACTTT. Its translation: CASSGRVSGFSPLHF. The chain employs TRBV4-1 and TRBJ1-6; no definite D call. CDR1 is MGHRA and CDR2 is YSYEKL in the germline V gene. The CDR3 length is 15 residues. The V and J ends lost 6 bases and 9 bases respectively, with 18 bases between them.

The chain has TRBV7-9 and TRBJ2-3; D not resolved. CDR1 and CDR2 from the germline V gene are SEHNR and FQNEAQ (reference sequence). This CDR3 region has 16 residues. The V gene lost 5 bases and the J gene lost 1 base, with 16 bases spanning the gap. The CDR3 here is CASSDRALEGTDTQYF. DNA of the CDR3: TGTGCCAGCAGCGACCGGGCCTTGGAAGGCACAGATACGCAGTATTTT.

The CDR3 spells CASSLSGGRNIQYF. Here the CDR3 DNA reads TGTGCCAGCAGCCTTAGCGGGGGGCGGAACATTCAGTACTTC. The chain is built from TRBV7-3 and TRBJ2-4, with TRBD2 matching over 10 bases. Germline CDR1 reads SGHTA; CDR2 reads FQGTGA. J lost 7 bases, V lost 5 bases, and 5 bases had no gene match. This CDR3 has 14 amino acids.

The chain couples TRBV9 to TRBJ2-5; unclear D gene. In germline, CDR1 is SGDLS, CDR2 YYNGEE. V was clipped by 0 bases and J by 0 bases, with 6 bases between them. The CDR3 has 14 residues. In nucleotides, the CDR3 is TGTGCCAGCAGCGTAGGCCTGAACCAAGAGACCCAGTACTTC. Protein sequence: CASSVGLNQETQYF.

The table lists this clone with a few counts. This rearrangement joins TRBV28 to TRBJ1-2; possibly TRBD1 for D (5 bases). Germline-derived CDR1 and CDR2 are MDHEN and SYDVKM. Trimming stripped 8 bases from V and 4 bases from J, with 8 bases between. The CDR3 length is 11 residues. The CDR3 protein is CASHGAYGYTF. The CDR3 coding sequence is TGTGCCAGCCATGGGGCCTATGGCTACACCTTC.

The chain uses TRBV18 and TRBJ1-1, with unresolved D. The germline gives CDR1 KGHSH, CDR2 LQKENI. Deletions cut 3 bases from V and 5 bases from J, with 7 bases between. This CDR3 region has 12 residues. As DNA, the CDR3 is TGTGCCAGCTCACCCCGGGAAACTGAAGCTTTCTTT. Translating gives CASSPRETEAFF. The variable domain in full, with the rest retrieved from reference TRBV18 and TRBJ1-1, is NAGVMQNPRHLVRRRGQEARLRCSPMKGHSHVYWYRQLPEEGLKFMVYLQKENIIDESGMPKERFSAEFPKEGPSILRIQQVVRGDSAAYFCASSPRETEAFFGQGTRLTVV.

This rearrangement joins TRBV5-4 to TRBJ1-3; D gene uncertain. Germline loops: CDR1 SGHNT, CDR2 YYREEE (reference sequence). The V end was cut by 0 bases, the J end by 0 bases, with 7 bases between. The CDR3 has 15 residues. The DNA for the CDR3 is TGTGCCAGCAGCTTGGGAGGGATCTCTGGAAACACCATATATTTT. Protein sequence: CASSLGGISGNTIYF.

J is TRBJ1-1 and V is TRBV7-9; D gene unclear. Trimming left V 5 bases short and J 7 bases short, with 5 bases between. Germline CDR1 is SEHNR and CDR2 is FQNEAQ (reference sequence). The CDR3 extends over 10 amino acids. The CDR3: CASSAYEAFF. The CDR3 DNA reads TGTGCCAGCAGCGCCTATGAAGCTTTCTTT.

The chain has TRBV6-5 and TRBJ1-1, with D hard to call. Per the germline V gene, CDR1 is MNHEY and CDR2 is SVGAGI. The length of the CDR3 is 13 residues. The V and J ends lost 6 bases and 1 base respectively, with 9 bases between them. DNA of the CDR3: TGTGCCAGCAGATCCCAACGGAACACTGAAGCTTTCTTT. Protein product: CASRSQRNTEAFF.

This clone was seen only once. The chain employs TRBV6-5 and TRBJ2-1, with TRBD2 identical over 7 bases. CDR3 size: 14 residues. Trimming removed 7 bases from V and 6 bases from J; junction bases left unmatched: 9. Germline CDR1 MNHEY, CDR2 SVGAGI. CDR3 DNA: TGTGCCAGCACCCCCGGGAGGTTCCCCAATGAGCAGTTCTTC. Protein sequence: CASTPGRFPNEQFF.

This clone is large within its sample. The chain carries TRBV2 and TRBJ1-5; D not resolved. Trimming removed 2 bases at V and 3 bases at J, with 14 bases between. Germline-derived CDR1 and CDR2 are SNHLY and FYNNEI. This CDR3 has 16 residues. The CDR3 is CASSERRPDFNQPQHF. CDR3 DNA sequence: TGTGCCAGCAGTGAACGTCGTCCGGATTTCAATCAGCCCCAGCATTTT.

The rearrangement joins TRBV5-1 to TRBJ1-1; D is unclear. From germline, CDR1 is SGHRS and CDR2 YFSETQ. V gave up 3 bases and J gave up 1 base, with 10 bases separating them. This CDR3 is built from 14 residues. The chain's CDR3 is CASSSDGRNTEAFF. In DNA, the CDR3 is TGCGCCAGCAGCTCTGACGGGAGGAACACTGAAGCTTTCTTT.

This clone was seen a handful of times. This chain joins TRBV5-5 and TRBJ1-6, with D hard to call. V lost 4 bases and J lost 9, with 14 bases in between. Germline V gives CDR1 SGHKS, CDR2 YYEKEE (reference sequence). This CDR3 is 14 amino acids long. This chain's CDR3 is CASSHGEWRSPLHF. CDR3 DNA sequence: TGTGCCAGCAGCCATGGGGAGTGGCGTTCACCCCTCCACTTT.

The chain employs TRBV5-4 and TRBJ2-7, with D perhaps matching TRBD2 (5 bases). The CDR3 has 16 amino acids. Deletions cut 2 bases from V and 0 bases from J, with 15 bases between. The germline V gene encodes CDR1 SGHNT and CDR2 YYREEE (reference sequence). The CDR3, as DNA: TGTGCCAGCAGCTTAGGGCGGAGCGGTAGCTCCTACGAGCAGTACTTC. Translated: CASSLGRSGSSYEQYF.

The rearrangement joins TRBV19 to TRBJ2-7; a possible D gene is TRBD2 (5 bases). The V end was cut by 3 bases, the J end by 0 bases, with 9 bases between. The germline V gene has CDR1 LNHDA and CDR2 SQIVND (reference sequence). The length of the CDR3 is 14 residues. The CDR3 sequence is CASSISGSSYEQYF. The CDR3 DNA reads TGTGCCAGTAGTATCTCTGGGAGCTCCTACGAGCAGTACTTC. Supplemented by reference TRBV19 and TRBJ2-7, the full variable domain reads DGGITQSPKYLFRKEGQNVTLSCEQNLNHDAMYWYRQDPGQGLRLIYYSQIVNDFQKGDIAEGYSVSREKKESFPLTVTSAQKNPTAFYLCASSISGSSYEQYFGPGTRLTVT.

The V gene is TRBV5-4, the J gene TRBJ1-1; 7 bases are shared with TRBD1. Germline V gene lookup returns CDR1 SGHNT and CDR2 YYREEE (reference sequence). The CDR3 is 13 residues long. V lost 0 bases and J lost 7; bases outside the gene matches: 3. The CDR3 here is CASSLGTGFEAFF. Written as DNA, the CDR3 is TGTGCCAGCAGCTTGGGGACAGGTTTTGAAGCTTTCTTT.

This rearrangement joins TRBV25-1 to TRBJ1-3, with D maybe TRBD1 (6 bases). Germline V lookup: CDR1 MGHDK, CDR2 SYGVNS. Between the trimmed V and J ends, which lost 2 bases and 4 bases, there was a span of 12 bases. CDR3 length equals 15 residues. CDR3 sequence: CASSEPTGIGNTIYF. DNA of the CDR3: TGTGCCAGCAGTGAACCAACAGGGATAGGAAACACCATATATTTT.

The chain links TRBV4-1 to TRBJ2-7, with a tentative D call TRBD2 (6 bases). CDR3 size: 16 residues. From germline, CDR1 is MGHRA and CDR2 YSYEKL. The germline V and J ends were trimmed by 0 bases and 5 bases, with 17 bases remaining between them. The CDR3: CASSQDGAGKIHEQYF. The CDR3 nucleotides are TGCGCCAGCAGCCAAGATGGGGCGGGAAAGATCCACGAGCAGTACTTC.

J is TRBJ2-3 and V is TRBV6-5, with D possibly TRBD1 on 6 matching bases. Trimming left V 0 bases short and J 3 bases short, with 7 bases between. Germline values: CDR1 MNHEY, CDR2 SVGAGI. This CDR3 has 14 residues. The chain's CDR3 is CASSYSGQTDTQYF. The CDR3 DNA sequence: TGTGCCAGCAGTTACTCCGGACAGACAGATACGCAGTATTTT.

This clone appeared a single time. V is TRBV5-1 and J is TRBJ1-2, with unresolved D. Trimming left V 2 bases short and J 6 bases short, with 11 bases between. This CDR3 has 13 residues. The germline V gene has CDR1 SGHRS and CDR2 YFSETQ. CDR3 DNA: TGCGCCAGCAGCTTAGACGGTCCGAATGGCTACACCTTC. Residues: CASSLDGPNGYTF.

The chain carries TRBV15 and TRBJ2-7; no reliable D call. The CDR3 is 13 residues long. Germline CDR1 and CDR2: LNHNV and YYDKDF (reference sequence). Trimming cost V 0 bases and J 6 bases, with 9 bases left between them. The DNA of the CDR3 is TGTGCCACCAGCAGAGATGAGAGACTCGAGCAGTACTTC. Translation: CATSRDERLEQYF. Full variable domain (remainder filled in from reference TRBV15 and TRBJ2-7): DAMVIQNPRYQVTQFGKPVTLSCSQTLNHNVMYWYQQKSSQAPKLLFHYYDKDFNNEADTPDNFQSRRPNTSFCFLDIRSPGLGDTAMYLCATSRDERLEQYFGPGTRLTVT.

The chain links TRBV5-1 to TRBJ2-4; 11 bases match TRBD2. This CDR3 is 14 amino acids long. Trimming cost V 5 bases and J 6 bases; bases outside gene matches: 4. Germline V CDR1 and CDR2: SGHRS, YFSETQ. The CDR3 DNA reads TGCGCCAGCAGGTCCGGGACTAGCGGAAACATTCAGTACTTC. Encoded protein: CASRSGTSGNIQYF.

This clone has only one observation. The rearrangement links TRBV2 to TRBJ1-1; D not resolved. V shed 8 bases and J shed 8 bases, with 12 bases lying between them. The CDR3 contains 11 residues. Germline CDR1 is SNHLY and CDR2 is FYNNEI. CDR3 sequence: CASGEGLEAFF. The CDR3 DNA reads TGTGCCAGCGGGGAGGGCCTGGAAGCTTTCTTT. Filled out from reference TRBV2 and TRBJ1-1, the complete variable domain reads EPEVTQTPSHQVTQMGQEVILRCVPISNHLYFYWYRQILGQKVEFLVSFYNNEISEKSEIFDDQFSVERPDGSNFTLKIRSTKLEDSAMYFCASGEGLEAFFGQGTRLTVV.

The rearrangement links TRBV6-6 to TRBJ2-7, with TRBD1 matching 7 bases. The length of the CDR3 is 15 residues. The ends lost 5 bases at V and 5 bases at J; junction bases unmatched: 12. In germline, CDR1 is MNHNY, CDR2 SVGAGI (reference sequence). The CDR3 protein is CASSGPDRKTDEQYF. The CDR3 coding sequence is TGTGCCAGCAGTGGGCCGGACAGGAAAACGGACGAGCAGTACTTC.

The rearrangement joins TRBV5-6 to TRBJ2-3; maybe TRBD1 (6 bases). From germline, CDR1 is SGHDT and CDR2 YYEEEE. Trimming pared 4 bases from V and 8 bases from J, leaving 26 bases between. This CDR3 spans 17 amino acids. As DNA, the CDR3 is TGTGCCAGCAGCCCTCTAGATGGAGCAGGGGCAAAGGGTACGCAGTATTTT. Translated, it gives CASSPLDGAGAKGTQYF.